The 32 T cell receptor beta chains in this list originate from one sample, sequenced in a study of CD8+ T cells in alopecia areata. RNA extraction and reverse transcription yielded cDNA as sequencing template. Sequenced by immunoSEQ multiplex PCR; TCRdb stores in-frame clones only, minus some. The top ten hold approximately 14% of the sample, which has fewer than 200,000 clones, about 60% seen once. Treatment specified: oral pan-JAK inhibitor, 5-10 mg twice daily. Here the sequenced sample was CD4+ T cells sorted from blood, taken at week 24, from a patient treated with tofacitinib. The receptors originated from a human donor with alopecia areata.

The rearrangement joins TRBV7-9 to TRBJ2-5, with unresolved D. The CDR3 is made up of 13 amino acids. In germline, CDR1 is SEHNR, CDR2 FQNEAQ (reference sequence). Trimming took off 6 bases at V and 4 bases at J, with 12 bases between the two ends. DNA for the CDR3: TGTGCCAGCAGACTATGGTCCGGAGAGACCCAGTACTTC. Translating gives CASRLWSGETQYF. Combining the CDR3 with reference TRBV7-9 and TRBJ2-5 gives the whole variable domain DTGVSQNPRHKITKRGQNVTFRCDPISEHNRLYWYRQTLGQGPEFLTYFQNEAQLEKSRLLSDRFSAERPKGSFSTLEIQRTEQGDSAMYLCASRLWSGETQYFGPGTRLLVL.

The rearrangement joins TRBV27 to TRBJ1-1; D uncertain. This CDR3 has 13 amino acids. V was shortened by 6 bases and J by 0 bases, with 8 bases between the two germline ends. CDR1 is MNHEY, CDR2 SMNVEV, per germline (reference sequence). The CDR3 region has the DNA TGTGCCAGCAGCGTGGGGTTGAACACTGAAGCTTTCTTT. It yields the protein CASSVGLNTEAFF.

The CDR3 loop reads CAWKTAFNEKLFF. Here the CDR3 DNA reads TGTGCCTGGAAGACAGCTTTTAATGAAAAACTGTTTTTT. The chain recombines TRBV30 with TRBJ1-4; D might be TRBD1 (5 bases). Germline CDR1 and CDR2: GTSNPN and SVGIG (reference sequence). The length of the CDR3 is 13 residues. The V and J ends lost 4 bases and 4 bases respectively, with 10 bases between them. The entire variable domain, with the rest obtained from reference TRBV30 and TRBJ1-4, is as follows: SQTIHQWPATLVQPVGSPLSLECTVEGTSNPNLYWYRQAAGRGLQLLFYSVGIGQISSEVPQNLSASRPQDRQFILSSKKLLLSDSGFYLCAWKTAFNEKLFFGSGTQLSVL.

The chain couples TRBV5-1 to TRBJ1-6; tentatively, D is TRBD1 (6 bases). Germline CDR1 reads SGHRS; CDR2 reads YFSETQ. The CDR3 spans 16 residues. Between the trimmed V and J ends, which lost 0 bases and 7 bases, there was a span of 14 bases. DNA for the CDR3: TGCGCCAGCAGCTTGGATTCAGGGGTCCCAAATTCACCCCTCCACTTT. Translation: CASSLDSGVPNSPLHF.

This clone was recorded at least ten times. The chain recombines TRBV18 with TRBJ1-6; 10 nucleotides match TRBD1. Looked up from germline, CDR1 is KGHSH and CDR2 is LQKENI. Losses at the gene ends were 3 bases for V and 7 bases for J; bases not matched to a gene: 0. The CDR3 is 14 residues long. CDR3 region: CASSPTGGNSPLHF. DNA of the CDR3: TGTGCCAGCTCACCGACAGGGGGCAATTCACCCCTCCACTTT.

The V call is TRBV30, the J call TRBJ2-7; D gene unclear. This CDR3 is built from 10 residues. Trimming removed 1 base from V and 3 bases from J, with 1 base in between. Germline V gives CDR1 GTSNPN, CDR2 SVGIG (reference sequence). The CDR3 nucleotides read TGTGCCTGGAGTGGCTACGAGCAGTACTTC. Translating it yields CAWSGYEQYF.

The rearrangement links TRBV10-3 to TRBJ1-4; weak D call: TRBD1 (6 bases). This CDR3 is 13 amino acids long. V was clipped by 5 bases and J by 8 bases, with 12 bases between them. The V gene's germline CDR1 is ENHRY and CDR2 SYGVKD. CDR3 DNA: TGTGCCATCAGTCCCGGGACAACCGAAAAACTGTTTTTT. Its translation is CAISPGTTEKLFF.

V usage is TRBV11-2 and J usage is TRBJ1-2, with D perhaps matching TRBD1 (5 bases). The CDR3 extends over 15 amino acids. CDR1 and CDR2 from the germline V gene are SGHAT and FQNNGV. The V end was cut by 1 base, the J end by 7 bases, with 16 bases between. CDR3 in amino acids: CASSLAPGARGGYTF. CDR3 bases: TGTGCCAGCAGCTTAGCCCCCGGGGCCCGAGGTGGCTACACCTTC. Drawing the rest from reference TRBV11-2 and TRBJ1-2, the complete variable domain is EAGVAQSPRYKIIEKRQSVAFWCNPISGHATLYWYQQILGQGPKLLIQFQNNGVVDDSQLPKDRFSAERLKGVDSTLKIQPAKLEDSAVYLCASSLAPGARGGYTFGSGTRLTVV.

This chain links TRBV27 with TRBJ1-2; possibly TRBD1 for D (5 bases). The ends were cut back, 11 bases at V and 4 bases at J, with 17 bases in the middle. Germline-derived CDR1 and CDR2 are MNHEY and SMNVEV (reference sequence). CDR3 length equals 13 residues. CDR3 amino acids: CAVPGAGAYGYTF. The CDR3 DNA follows: TGTGCCGTCCCAGGCGCTGGGGCCTATGGCTACACCTTC.

The V call is TRBV29-1, the J call TRBJ2-3, with 13 bases aligning to TRBD2. CDR1 is SQVTM and CDR2 is ANQGSEA in the germline V gene. Germline trimming cut 2 bases from V and 3 bases from J; bases unmatched to any gene: 2. CDR3 length: 15 amino acids. CDR3 sequence: CSVESGLAGTDTQYF. As DNA, the CDR3 is TGCAGCGTTGAATCGGGACTAGCGGGGACAGATACGCAGTATTTT.

V usage is TRBV7-7 and J usage is TRBJ2-3; either TRBD1 or TRBD2 may fit D (5 bases each). The CDR3 consists of 12 residues. Germline CDR1 and CDR2: SSHAT and FNYEAQ (reference sequence). This CDR3 reads CASRGSGDTQYF. CDR3 coding DNA: TGTGCTAGCCGGGGCAGTGGAGATACGCAGTATTTT.

This clone was found once. This chain links TRBV4-2 with TRBJ1-5, with D maybe TRBD1 (6 bases). Germline assignment: CDR1 LGHNA and CDR2 YNFKEQ. The CDR3 totals 15 residues. V was cut by 0 bases and J by 6 bases, with 12 bases left in between. DNA of the CDR3: TGTGCCAGCAGCCAAGATGGGGGCGAGGTTCAGCCCCAGCATTTT. Translation gives CASSQDGGEVQPQHF.

The gene calls are TRBV4-2 and TRBJ2-7; 9 bases align to TRBD1. From germline, CDR1 is LGHNA and CDR2 YNFKEQ. After removal of 5 bases from V and 3 bases from J, the junction contained 5 bases not matched to a gene. The CDR3 length is 14 residues. In nucleotides, the CDR3 is TGTGCCAGCAGCGGTCTGACAGGGGGCTACGAGCAGTACTTC. This sequence encodes CASSGLTGGYEQYF.

In its sample, this clone was seen a few times. The chain joins TRBV19 to TRBJ2-1; TRBD2 matches at 14 bases. The CDR3 runs 15 residues. V trimming: 7 bases; J trimming: 8 bases; junction bases outside the gene matches: 7. Germline V gives CDR1 LNHDA, CDR2 SQIVND (reference sequence). CDR3 nucleotide sequence: TGTGCCAGTACTGGACTAGCGGGGGGTCTTGATGAGCAGTTCTTC. This gives the protein CASTGLAGGLDEQFF.

This sequence joins TRBV20-1 and TRBJ1-2; D is undetermined. The CDR3 contains 8 residues. Germline V lookup: CDR1 DFQATT, CDR2 SNEGSKA (reference sequence). The germline V and J ends were trimmed by 7 bases and 13 bases, with 10 bases remaining between them. CDR3: CSVELGTF. In DNA form, the CDR3 reads TGCAGTGTGGAGCTTGGCACCTTC.

The rearrangement uses TRBV30 and TRBJ1-4; D unresolved. The CDR3 covers 15 residues. Germline CDR1 is GTSNPN and CDR2 is SVGIG (reference sequence). The ends were cut back, 2 bases at V and 3 bases at J, with 13 bases in the middle. This CDR3 is CAWSSSTAANEKLFF. For the CDR3, the DNA is TGTGCCTGGAGTTCGTCCACGGCTGCTAATGAAAAACTGTTTTTT.

This rearrangement joins TRBV4-2 to TRBJ1-1; D is uncertain. Germline lookup yields CDR1 LGHNA and CDR2 YNFKEQ. This CDR3 is 13 amino acids long. V dropped 4 bases and J dropped 1 base, with 7 bases sitting between them. The DNA of the CDR3 is TGTGCCAGCAGCCGACCAGAGAACACTGAAGCTTTCTTT. This encodes CASSRPENTEAFF.

The rearrangement links TRBV5-6 to TRBJ1-6; D unresolved. Germline lookup yields CDR1 SGHDT and CDR2 YYEEEE. The V end was cut by 2 bases, the J end by 8 bases, with 11 bases between. The CDR3 sequence is 14 residues long. CDR3 sequence reads: CASSLASGHSPLHF. In DNA form, the CDR3 reads TGTGCCAGCAGCTTAGCATCAGGCCATTCACCCCTCCACTTT.

This clone has only a few counts. The chain joins TRBV29-1 to TRBJ2-5; D unresolved. The CDR3 runs to 11 residues. V lost 4 bases and J 5 bases, leaving 8 bases between the germline ends. CDR1 is SQVTM, CDR2 ANQGSEA, per germline. This chain's CDR3 is CSVAPGETQYF. For the CDR3, the DNA is TGCAGCGTTGCTCCCGGGGAGACCCAGTACTTC.

The V and J genes are TRBV5-1 and TRBJ1-5; no clear D. The ends were cut back, 0 bases at V and 3 bases at J, with 10 bases in the middle. The CDR3 is 15 residues long. CDR1 is SGHRS and CDR2 is YFSETQ in the germline V gene. Written as DNA, the CDR3 is TGCGCCAGCAGCTTGGAGACTGGAAACAATCAGCCCCAGCATTTT. This encodes CASSLETGNNQPQHF.

V is TRBV2 and J is TRBJ1-5; D may be TRBD1 (5 bases). The germline V gene encodes CDR1 SNHLY and CDR2 FYNNEI. V was cut by 6 bases and J by 0 bases, with 12 bases left in between. This CDR3 region has 15 residues. In DNA, the CDR3 is TGTGCCAGCAGAGCTACAGGAGTTAGCAATCAGCCCCAGCATTTT. Its protein product is CASRATGVSNQPQHF.

In this sample, this clone turned up a few times. CDR3 nucleotide sequence: TGTGCCAGCAGTGAACTAGCGGGAAGCACAGATACGCAGTATTTT. Translation gives CASSELAGSTDTQYF. V gene TRBV6-1 combines with J gene TRBJ2-3; 9 nucleotides line up with TRBD2. Germline trimming cut 2 bases from V and 0 bases from J; bases unmatched to any gene: 0. CDR1 is MNHNS and CDR2 is SASEGT in the germline V gene. This CDR3 contains 15 residues.

The rearrangement uses TRBV10-3 and TRBJ2-5, with D possibly matching TRBD2 (5 bases). The CDR3 totals 16 residues. The V gene's germline CDR1 is ENHRY and CDR2 SYGVKD. The V gene lost 3 bases and the J gene lost 4 bases, with 18 bases spanning the gap. The chain's CDR3 is CAISDSTRGMVETQYF. In DNA form, the CDR3 reads TGTGCCATCAGTGACTCCACTAGAGGGATGGTAGAGACCCAGTACTTC.

This clone was seen only a few times. This chain connects TRBV4-2 to TRBJ2-2; 8 nucleotides line up with TRBD1. Germline assignment: CDR1 LGHNA and CDR2 YNFKEQ. The CDR3 consists of 16 residues. J gave up 4 bases and V 2 bases, and 6 bases lay outside the gene matches. CDR3 loop: CASSQTPQGATGELFF. The CDR3 DNA reads as TGTGCCAGCAGCCAAACCCCGCAGGGGGCCACCGGGGAGCTGTTTTTT.

This clone was picked up a small number of times. The chain combines TRBV4-1 with TRBJ1-5; TRBD1 agrees at 9 bases. CDR1 and CDR2 from the germline V gene are MGHRA and YSYEKL. The CDR3 covers 15 residues. J gave up 5 bases and V 7 bases, and 9 bases lay outside the gene matches. As DNA, the CDR3 is TGCGCCAGCACGCAGTCATGGACAGGGGATCAGCCCCAGCATTTT. The encoded protein is CASTQSWTGDQPQHF.

This clone occurred a few times. The CDR3 loop is CSVDPRPQETQYF. In DNA form, the CDR3 reads TGCAGCGTTGACCCACGACCCCAAGAGACCCAGTACTTC. The chain carries TRBV29-1 and TRBJ2-5; D ambiguous. Trimming took 3 bases from V and 1 from J, leaving 9 bases between them. The CDR3 runs 13 residues. Looked up from germline, CDR1 is SQVTM and CDR2 is ANQGSEA.

As for this clone: The sample contains more than one DNA sequence encoding this CDR3. The gene calls are TRBV30 and TRBJ1-5; D is unclear. From germline, CDR1 is GTSNPN and CDR2 SVGIG (reference sequence). The CDR3 extends over 13 amino acids. The V end lost 0 bases, the J end lost 4 bases, and 7 bases lay between the germline ends. The CDR3 reads CAWSVSVNQPQHF. In DNA, the CDR3 is TGTGCCTGGAGTGTATCCGTAAATCAGCCCCAGCATTTT.

J is TRBJ1-2 and V is TRBV13, with a possible D match to TRBD1 (6 bases). The CDR3 totals 14 residues. CDR1 and CDR2 from the germline V gene are PRHDT and FYEKMQ (reference sequence). V was shortened by 1 base and J by 5 bases, with 11 bases between the two germline ends. The CDR3 sequence is CASSLAAGVYGYTF. The CDR3 DNA follows: TGTGCCAGCAGCTTAGCGGCAGGGGTGTATGGCTACACCTTC.

The CDR3 nucleotides read TGCAGCGTGAAGGGACTAGCGGGGGCTAGCGTGCAGTACTTC. Amino acid sequence: CSVKGLAGASVQYF. The V and J genes are TRBV29-1 and TRBJ2-7; the match to TRBD2 covers 14 bases. CDR3 size: 14 residues. Germline values: CDR1 SQVTM, CDR2 ANQGSEA. The J segment lost 9 bases and the V segment lost 6 bases, leaving 10 bases of the junction unmatched.

This clone was seen only a few times. The chain employs TRBV5-1 and TRBJ1-2; the D is unclear. There are 14 residues in the CDR3. Trimming pared 3 bases from V and 4 bases from J, leaving 13 bases between. The germline CDR1 and CDR2 sequences are SGHRS and YFSETQ. The CDR3, as DNA: TGCGCCAGCAGCTACTGGACGGAATCCTATGGCTACACCTTC. Translated: CASSYWTESYGYTF.

The CDR3 coding sequence is TGCAGCACGAGTGACAGGGCCTCGGTCTATGGCTACACCTTC. Translated, it gives CSTSDRASVYGYTF. The chain has TRBV29-1 and TRBJ1-2; 7 nucleotides align to TRBD1. The J segment lost 4 bases and the V segment lost 8 bases, leaving 13 bases of the junction unmatched. Germline V gives CDR1 SQVTM, CDR2 ANQGSEA. The CDR3 covers 14 residues.

This rearrangement joins TRBV28 to TRBJ2-5; TRBD1 might be the D (6 bases). CDR1 and CDR2 (germline): MDHEN, SYDVKM. Trimming shortened V by 2 bases and J by 1 base, and 11 bases separated the two germline ends. CDR3 length: 15 amino acids. The CDR3 is CASSLGQILQETQYF. CDR3 nucleotides: TGTGCCAGCAGTTTAGGACAGATACTCCAAGAGACCCAGTACTTC.